These 17 T cell receptor beta chains originate from one sample sequenced in a study of blood T cell repertoires in COVID-19. The assay was immunoSEQ multiplex PCR, and TCRdb's table has in-frame clones only and misses some. The sample has about 320,000 clones, over 80% seen once. Sequenced: PBMCs or T cells enriched from blood (not recorded which). Receptor source: a woman aged 18-29 years who had recovered from COVID-19.

This clone counts as medium-sized. CDR3 coding DNA: TGTGCCAGCAGCCAAGGATCGGGGGGCGGCTCGGAAGAGCAGTACTTC. It encodes CASSQGSGGGSEEQYF. The chain recombines TRBV4-2 with TRBJ2-7; maybe TRBD2 (7 bases). Germline loops: CDR1 LGHNA, CDR2 YNFKEQ. CDR3 length: 16 residues. Trimming cost V 1 base and J 7 bases, with 20 bases left between them.

This chain links TRBV19 with TRBJ2-2, with D maybe TRBD1 (6 bases). This CDR3 contains 15 residues. Germline assignment: CDR1 LNHDA and CDR2 SQIVND (reference sequence). The germline V and J ends were trimmed by 4 bases and 5 bases, with 14 bases remaining between them. CDR3 region: CASSSAHDRTGELFF. The CDR3 DNA reads as TGTGCCAGTAGTAGCGCCCACGACAGGACCGGGGAGCTGTTTTTT.

This rearrangement joins TRBV24-1 to TRBJ2-3; 9 nucleotides align to TRBD2. The CDR3 is 23 amino acids. The V gene's germline CDR1 is KGHDR and CDR2 SFDVKD. V was clipped by 2 bases and J by 1 base; unmatched bases: 24. In DNA form, the CDR3 reads TGTGCCACCAGTGATTGCCGGACTCAAAAATGGGGGATAGCGGGAGCCGGCACAGATACGCAGTATTTT. It specifies CATSDCRTQKWGIAGAGTDTQYF.

The sample holds one count of this clone. The chain uses TRBV6-5 and TRBJ1-2, with D unresolved. V was cut by 1 base and J by 2 bases, with 11 bases left in between. Germline lookup yields CDR1 MNHEY and CDR2 SVGAGI. This CDR3 region has 15 residues. The chain's CDR3 is CASSYFVGPNYGYTF. The CDR3 bases are TGTGCCAGCAGTTACTTCGTTGGGCCAAACTATGGCTACACCTTC.

The count of this clone is one. This chain uses TRBV6-5 with TRBJ1-2, with D perhaps matching TRBD1 (6 bases). Germline CDR1 and CDR2: MNHEY and SVGAGI. V was shortened by 0 bases and J by 4 bases, with 15 bases between the two germline ends. This CDR3 is built from 16 residues. This chain's CDR3 is CASSYSGGADSYGYTF. The CDR3 nucleotides read TGTGCCAGCAGTTACTCCGGGGGGGCGGATAGCTATGGCTACACCTTC.

V usage is TRBV7-6 and J usage is TRBJ2-3; TRBD1 might be the D (5 bases). The length of the CDR3 is 13 residues. V was shortened by 1 base and J by 6 bases, with 8 bases between the two germline ends. CDR1 is SGHVS, CDR2 FNYEAQ, per germline. CDR3 DNA: TGTGCCAGCAGCTTAGGCAGGGCCGATACGCAGTATTTT. The encoded protein is CASSLGRADTQYF.

The genes are TRBV10-2 and TRBJ1-6, with 11 bases aligning to TRBD1. The ends lost 5 bases at V and 6 bases at J; junction bases unmatched: 6. The CDR3 totals 16 residues. Germline loops: CDR1 WSHSY, CDR2 SAAADI. CDR3 in DNA: TGCGCCAGCAGTCTGGACAGGGGGCGCGTTAATTCACCCCTCCACTTT. Translating gives CASSLDRGRVNSPLHF.

This clone has just one count. The chain combines TRBV30 with TRBJ1-5, with a tentative D call TRBD1 (5 bases). Trimming stripped 5 bases from V and 0 bases from J, with 14 bases between. Germline V lookup: CDR1 GTSNPN, CDR2 SVGIG (reference sequence). The length of the CDR3 is 15 residues. CDR3 nucleotide sequence: TGTGCCTGGGCTAAAGGGACTTATAGCAATCAGCCCCAGCATTTT. Amino acids: CAWAKGTYSNQPQHF.

The rearrangement links TRBV21-1 to TRBJ1-2. TRBV21-1 constitutes a pseudogene. The CDR3 runs to 15 residues. CDR3 DNA sequence: TGTGCCAGCAGCGGGGGGATCGGAGAATATGTTGGCTACACCTTC. It encodes CASSGGIGEYVGYTF.

The chain recombines TRBV2 with TRBJ1-4; TRBD1 matches 7 bases. Losses at the gene ends were 1 base for V and 7 bases for J; bases not matched to a gene: 6. This CDR3 spans 15 amino acids. Looked up from germline, CDR1 is SNHLY and CDR2 is FYNNEI. The CDR3 is CASSEGKQGSEKLFF. In DNA form, the CDR3 reads TGTGCCAGCAGTGAAGGGAAACAGGGGAGTGAAAAACTGTTTTTT. Complete variable domain (other parts from reference TRBV2 and TRBJ1-4): EPEVTQTPSHQVTQMGQEVILRCVPISNHLYFYWYRQILGQKVEFLVSFYNNEISEKSEIFDDQFSVERPDGSNFTLKIRSTKLEDSAMYFCASSEGKQGSEKLFFGSGTQLSVL.

The V call is TRBV9, the J call TRBJ2-3, with D possibly matching TRBD2 (6 bases). The CDR3 is made up of 14 amino acids. Germline-derived CDR1 and CDR2 are SGDLS and YYNGEE. V lost 2 bases and J lost 6, with 13 bases in between. The chain's CDR3 is CASSVLPGVDTQYF. As DNA, the CDR3 is TGTGCCAGCAGCGTCCTTCCGGGAGTTGATACGCAGTATTTT. The full variable domain, rest sourced from reference TRBV9 and TRBJ2-3, is DSGVTQTPKHLITATGQRVTLRCSPRSGDLSVYWYQQSLDQGLQFLIQYYNGEERAKGNILERFSAQQFPDLHSELNLSSLELGDSALYFCASSVLPGVDTQYFGPGTRLTVL.

The J gene is TRBJ2-7, the V gene TRBV4-2; 10 positions agree with TRBD2. From germline, CDR1 is LGHNA and CDR2 YNFKEQ. V was pared by 2 bases and J by 5 bases, with 12 bases of the junction left unmatched. The CDR3 sequence is 17 residues long. The CDR3 sequence: CASSQSTSPSGGNEQYF. CDR3 nucleotides: TGTGCCAGCAGCCAAAGTACCTCGCCTAGCGGGGGCAACGAGCAGTACTTC.

V gene TRBV12-5 combines with J gene TRBJ1-1; D ambiguous. From germline, CDR1 is LGHNT and CDR2 FRNRAP. CDR3 length equals 15 residues. Trimming removed 0 bases at V and 3 bases at J, with 11 bases between. The CDR3: CASGLVLGGYTEAFF. CDR3 nucleotide sequence: TGTGCTAGTGGTTTGGTACTGGGCGGGTACACTGAAGCTTTCTTT. The whole variable domain, filled in from reference TRBV12-5 and TRBJ1-1, reads DARVTQTPRHKVTEMGQEVTMRCQPILGHNTVFWYRQTMMQGLELLAYFRNRAPLDDSGMPKDRFSAEMPDATLATLKIQPSEPRDSAVYFCASGLVLGGYTEAFFGQGTRLTVV.

The gene calls are TRBV6-2 or TRBV6-3 and TRBJ1-2; TRBD1 matches 7 bases. The length of the CDR3 is 13 residues. Per germline, CDR1 MNHEY and CDR2 SVGEGT. The junction had 4 bases not matched to a gene; V was cut back by 0 bases and J by 9 bases. CDR3 amino acids: CASSYSLTGSYTF. In DNA, the CDR3 is TGTGCCAGCAGTTACTCATTGACAGGGAGCTACACCTTC.

The CDR3 sequence is CATSRYSSGANVLTF. The CDR3 coding sequence is TGTGCCACCAGCAGATATAGTTCTGGGGCCAACGTCCTGACTTTC. This sequence joins TRBV15 and TRBJ2-6; D ambiguous. CDR1 is LNHNV, CDR2 YYDKDF, per germline (reference sequence). This CDR3 has 15 amino acids. Trimming removed 2 bases from V and 1 base from J, with 6 bases in between.

The chain couples TRBV27 to TRBJ2-3; 8 bases map to TRBD1. The junction had 6 bases not matched to a gene; V was cut back by 4 bases and J by 0 bases. CDR3 length equals 16 residues. CDR1 and CDR2 (germline): MNHEY, SMNVEV (reference sequence). CDR3 sequence: CASSSLTGASTDTQYF. The DNA for the CDR3 is TGTGCCAGCAGTTCATTGACAGGGGCTAGCACAGATACGCAGTATTTT.

The rearrangement joins TRBV12-5 to TRBJ2-7; 7 nucleotides agree with TRBD1. Unmatched junction bases numbered 21, after V lost 10 bases and J lost 0 bases. CDR3 length equals 18 residues. Germline V gives CDR1 LGHNT, CDR2 FRNRAP. The CDR3 bases are TGTGCTATCGGAGAGGGAGACAGGGTTAAGAGGGGCTCCTACGAGCAGTACTTC. Translation: CAIGEGDRVKRGSYEQYF.